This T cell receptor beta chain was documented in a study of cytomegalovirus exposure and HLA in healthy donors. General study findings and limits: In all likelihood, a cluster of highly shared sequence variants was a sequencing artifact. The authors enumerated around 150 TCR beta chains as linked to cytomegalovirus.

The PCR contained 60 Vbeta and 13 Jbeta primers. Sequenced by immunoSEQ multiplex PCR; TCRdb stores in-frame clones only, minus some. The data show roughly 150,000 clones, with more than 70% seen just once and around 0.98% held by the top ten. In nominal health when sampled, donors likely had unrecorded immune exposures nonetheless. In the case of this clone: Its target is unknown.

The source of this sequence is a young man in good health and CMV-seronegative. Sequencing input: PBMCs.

DNA of the CDR3: TGTGCCAGCAGTTTAGGGTCCGGGACACTTGAAGCTTTCTTT. It translates to CASSLGSGTLEAFF. The chain uses TRBV27 and TRBJ1-1; maybe TRBD1 (6 bases). The CDR3 totals 14 residues. Germline V CDR1 and CDR2: MNHEY, SMNVEV (reference sequence). V shed 2 bases and J shed 7 bases, with 14 bases lying between them.